This T cell receptor beta chain was observed in a study of blood T cell repertoires in COVID-19. On the study more broadly: Spain, Italy and the United States supplied samples that represented acute and convalescent COVID-19. From T cells, B-cell-depleted T cells, or PBMCs came the material, which was cDNA or gDNA.

Cohort allocation depended upon clinical history that participants reported. Contact with a PCR-confirmed or clinician-diagnosed COVID-19 case occurred within 2 weeks of entry. Clones were read by immunoSEQ multiplex PCR, and TCRdb kept only the in-frame ones, dropping some. The sample carries over 350,000 clones, roughly 90% recorded once. The CDR3 spans 12 residues. The ends were cut back, 5 bases at V and 4 bases at J, with 6 bases in the middle. As regards this clone: This sample also contains other DNA sequences that code for the same CDR3.

Sequencing was done on a sample of PBMCs or T cells enriched from blood (not recorded which). The receptor was isolated from a woman between 40 and 50 years old who had been exposed to COVID-19. J is TRBJ1-3 and V is TRBV12-3 or TRBV12-4, with no clear D. The CDR3 loop reads CASSLQGNTIYF. The CDR3 DNA follows: TGTGCCAGCAGTCTTCAGGGAAACACCATATATTTT.